This T cell receptor (beta chain) originates from a study of shared clonotypes between healthy human individuals (dated by TCRdb to the early 2020s). About the investigation overall: A couple of women and a few men aged 18 to 49 years were included in the cohort. Different laboratories and diverse techniques were used to prepare libraries and sequence TCR repertoires, to increase sequencing depth and limit assay-specific biases. Each donor's leukapheresis produced roughly between roughly 0.85 and 9.5 billion PBMCs. For each donor, CD4 naive and CD4 memory were each given three plates, CD8 naive was given two plates, and CD8 memory was given one plate. To estimate repertoire size and how much clonotype sharing occurs between individuals, the study deeply sequenced the blood TCR repertoires of five healthy adults.

TCR CDR3 regions were amplified from genomic DNA by multiplex PCR using the deep immunoSEQ assay. Extracted genomic DNA from each cell subset was spread evenly across all wells of several immunoSEQ 96-well plates, with each plate serving as a replicate. For sorted subsets, each replicate PCR was loaded with 200 ng genomic DNA, equivalent to about 30,000 T cell genomes. Purified libraries were measured with a Qubit 3.0 fluorometer, size-checked on a Bioanalyzer 2100, and measured again with the KAPA Library Quantification kit. Each immunoSEQ 96-well plate was sequenced on its own single-read 150-cycle Illumina NextSeq 550 flow cell. The paper's data handling went like this. Because the immunoSEQ output included only junctional sequences and no quality scores, the filtering could not be the same as the filtering used for full-length reads. To assign V/J genes and CDR3, sequences were annotated using PyIR, a Python wrapper for IgBLAST v1.9, with IMGT germline references. Reads were filtered out if the reads had weak V/J assignments (E-value above 1e-6), no CDR3, stop codons, out-of-frame junctions, or ambiguous translated residues. V3J clonotypes were defined as sequences sharing the same inferred V gene, J gene, and CDR3 amino acid sequence. The percentage overlap between two repertoires was calculated by dividing the number of shared unique clonotypes by the size of the smaller repertoire. Three approaches were used to assess repertoire richness: RTK rarefaction, the Chao1 estimator, and Recon v2.1 estimates of unobserved clonotypes. OLGA was used to compute generation probabilities for all TCRbeta clonotypes that the gDNA method yielded from a handful of donors. TCRdb retrieved this table from immuneACCESS and kept in-frame rearrangements only. Not all clones are present; in checked studies, unresolved V genes account for under half, and no reason is known for the remainder. V and J calls and clone size are given by that table; D and trimming were obtained from the DNA. This sample has roughly 2.1 million clones in its table, and roughly 91% of those were observed once. The top ten hold roughly 1.7% of the sample.

Regarding this clone: What this receptor recognizes is not known. No much larger clone is present one base from it, and per-base qualities are unavailable. This CDR3 is also generated by other DNA sequences in the sample.

CD8 naive samples were CD45RO-negative cells positively selected for CCR7, giving a CD45RA+CCR7+ population that excluded TemRA cells. Healthy HIV-negative adults with no recently reported acute infections or vaccinations were included as donors. Every donor was a Caucasian adult residing in Nashville, Tennessee, USA. Blood was obtained by leukapheresis, after which PBMCs were separated by Ficoll-Histopaque density gradient centrifugation and cryopreserved in liquid nitrogen vapor phase. Purity and quantity of every magnetically sorted T cell population were checked by analytical flow cytometry. Genomic DNA was isolated from every sorted fraction and measured by UV absorbance on a Nanodrop 2000c. Overall results and qualifications from the work: Pairwise subsampling led to the expectation that sequencing depth would affect the degree of clonotype sharing among donors. Higher generation probabilities were observed for clonotypes shared by all four sorted-subset donors than for non-shared clonotypes. Incomplete sequencing was indicated by rarefaction of sorted-subset datasets, despite the large sequencing depth. Sharing across a handful of donors was observed for around 5% of naive CD4, less than 4% of naive CD8, about 2.5% of memory CD4, and around 0.44% of memory CD8 clonotypes. Sampling was restricted to blood, and TCR repertoires in tissue are likely to differ from TCR repertoires in blood. Naive subsets generally had larger estimated clonotype richness than memory subsets did. Because the study included only a small number of donors, the genetic and exposure-history diversity represented was limited.

From the cysteine up to the phenylalanine, the CDR3 has a length of 11 residues. CDR3 DNA is the only sequence kept; it has 33 bases, read in frame from the first base. CDR1 and CDR2 are drawn from the germline V gene: SGHRS, YFSETQ. The junction shows trimming of 4 bases on V and 5 bases on J, plus 3 bases between the germline ends. The sequencing sample was made of naive CD8+ T cells from PBMCs. The sample's cell subset or site, from its label and the paper: CD45RA+CCR7+. This sequence was found in a man between 18 and 29 years old in good health. Some clones in this sample may be carry-over from other donors' samples. This sequence uses TRBV5-1 and TRBJ2-2, with the D gene too uncertain to name. The base sequence is TGCGCCAGCAGCGGTACCGGGGAGCTGTTTTTT. The translation is CASSGTGELFF.